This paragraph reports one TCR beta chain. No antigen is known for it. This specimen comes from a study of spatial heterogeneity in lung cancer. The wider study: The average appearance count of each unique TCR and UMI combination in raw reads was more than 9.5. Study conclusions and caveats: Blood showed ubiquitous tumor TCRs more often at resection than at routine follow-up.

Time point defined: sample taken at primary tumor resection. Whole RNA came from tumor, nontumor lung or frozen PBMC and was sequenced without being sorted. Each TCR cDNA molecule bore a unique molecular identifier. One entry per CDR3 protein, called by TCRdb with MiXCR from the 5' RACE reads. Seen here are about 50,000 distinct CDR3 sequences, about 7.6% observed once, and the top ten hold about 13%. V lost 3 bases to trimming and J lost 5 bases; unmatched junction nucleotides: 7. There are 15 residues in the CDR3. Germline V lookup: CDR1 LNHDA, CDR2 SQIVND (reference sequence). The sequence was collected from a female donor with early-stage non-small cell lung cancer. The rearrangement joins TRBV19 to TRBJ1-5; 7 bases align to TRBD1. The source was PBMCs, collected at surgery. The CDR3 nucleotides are TGTGCCAGTAGTATGGACAGGACCTATTATCAGCCCCAGCATTTT. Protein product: CASSMDRTYYQPQHF. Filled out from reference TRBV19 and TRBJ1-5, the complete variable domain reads DGGITQSPKYLFRKEGQNVTLSCEQNLNHDAMYWYRQDPGQGLRLIYYSQIVNDFQKGDIAEGYSVSREKKESFPLTVTSAQKNPTAFYLCASSMDRTYYQPQHFGDGTRLSIL.